These T cell receptor beta chains were read from a single sample in a study of cytomegalovirus exposure and HLA in healthy donors. The repertoire was sequenced with immunoSEQ multiplex PCR; TCRdb's copy has only in-frame clones and lacks some. The table records around 140,000 clones, 80% to 90% of them present only once. The specimen sequenced was PBMCs. These receptors all come from a man between 18 and 35 years old in good health and CMV-seropositive. The conserved cysteine and the conserved F or W are not part of the CDR3 here. Fields, in order: CDR3 protein, V gene, D gene, CDR3 length, J gene. A D gene is named only where the DNA matches it firmly.

CDR3: ASSPGQTATNEKLF
V: TRBV4-1
D: -
length: 14
J: TRBJ1-4

CDR3: ASSQDQGQGVF
V: TRBV4-1
D: TRBD1
length: 11
J: TRBJ2-1

CDR3: ASSIGGTSGGSSYEQY
V: TRBV19
D: TRBD2
length: 16
J: TRBJ2-7

CDR3: ASSEYPAGGNEQY
V: TRBV2
D: TRBD2
length: 13
J: TRBJ2-7

CDR3: ASSHGVSGNTIY
V: TRBV18
D: -
length: 12
J: TRBJ1-3

CDR3: ASSSSDRDYNEQF
V: TRBV5-6
D: TRBD1
length: 13
J: TRBJ2-1

CDR3: ASSRSGGTNEKLF
V: TRBV7-8
D: -
length: 13
J: TRBJ1-4

CDR3: ASSQVAGAGYEQY
V: TRBV4-2
D: -
length: 13
J: TRBJ2-7

CDR3: ASSSRQENTEAF
V: TRBV5-4
D: -
length: 12
J: TRBJ1-1

CDR3: ASSAIITSGRGNTGELF
V: TRBV5-1
D: TRBD2
length: 17
J: TRBJ2-2

CDR3: ASSQDEARTGYEQY
V: TRBV4-2
D: -
length: 14
J: TRBJ2-7

CDR3: ASTWTGMRFNNEQF
V: TRBV5-6
D: TRBD1
length: 14
J: TRBJ2-1

CDR3: ASSVGQGYETQY
V: TRBV9
D: -
length: 12
J: TRBJ2-5

CDR3: ASSTGGGYT
V: TRBV7-9
D: -
length: 9
J: TRBJ1-2

CDR3: ASSPGTSLSEQY
V: TRBV19
D: TRBD2
length: 12
J: TRBJ2-7

CDR3: ASSEYGGQVQETQY
V: TRBV25-1
D: TRBD1
length: 14
J: TRBJ2-5

CDR3: ASSLLSSYNEQF
V: TRBV10-2
D: -
length: 12
J: TRBJ2-1

CDR3: ASSLGLAGEVDTQY
V: TRBV5-1
D: TRBD2
length: 14
J: TRBJ2-3

CDR3: ASSFRETQY
V: TRBV27
D: -
length: 9
J: TRBJ2-5

CDR3: AWTGLAGGKETQY
V: TRBV30
D: TRBD2
length: 13
J: TRBJ2-5

CDR3: ASSLAGQLEAF
V: TRBV5-1
D: -
length: 11
J: TRBJ1-1

CDR3: ASSQSGTGSLEQY
V: TRBV4-1
D: TRBD1
length: 13
J: TRBJ2-7

CDR3: ATEGQVFHQPQH
V: TRBV19
D: TRBD1
length: 12
J: TRBJ1-5

CDR3: ASRLGANTEAF
V: TRBV27
D: -
length: 11
J: TRBJ1-1

CDR3: ASRETGETGYT
V: TRBV2
D: TRBD1
length: 11
J: TRBJ1-2

CDR3: ASSGQGAQAYEQY
V: TRBV2
D: TRBD1
length: 13
J: TRBJ2-7

CDR3: ASSAGQAKNIQY
V: TRBV9
D: -
length: 12
J: TRBJ2-4

CDR3: ASSQPISGGGNIQY
V: TRBV7-2
D: TRBD2
length: 14
J: TRBJ2-4